This T cell receptor (beta chain) was identified in a study of CD8 T cells in ankylosing spondylitis. Notes on the study in general: From matched ankylosing spondylitis synovial fluid, disease-linked clones were reportedly recovered at significantly enriched levels.

Construction of TCR beta libraries was performed using quantitative 5'-RACE with molecular barcodes. TCRdb processed the 5' RACE reads anew with MiXCR; each CDR3 protein has one entry. The data hold almost 250,000 distinct CDR3 sequences, with 32% observed a single time. This CDR3 is 14 amino acids long. V lost 5 bases to trimming and J lost 3 bases, with 11 bases between them. Of note for this clonotype: Its cognate antigen is unknown.

The source of this sequence is a male donor with ankylosing spondylitis or in good health (not recorded which). This chain joins TRBV12-3 or TRBV12-4 and TRBJ1-3; D perhaps matches TRBD1 (6 bases). The sample taken for sequencing was blood, either unsorted or a sorted T cell fraction (not recorded which). The CDR3 bases are TGTGCCAGCAGTCCTACCAGGGGTGGAAACACCATATATTTT. The encoded protein is CASSPTRGGNTIYF.